Each of the 24 T cell receptor beta chains below was sequenced from the same sample in a study of T-cell memory formation after mild COVID-19. TCRdb redid the calling of the 5' RACE reads with MiXCR, one entry per CDR3 protein. The sample has 57,000 or so distinct CDR3 sequences, around 10% seen once; the top ten hold 1.1%. Input material: PBMCs or a T cell subset sorted from them (not recorded which). The source of these receptors is a man in his late teens or twenties who had mild COVID-19 (a few samples of this study predate the infection). Cell type and time point are not known.

This clonotype turned up a few times. This chain connects TRBV5-1 to TRBJ1-3; D is uncertain. V lost 0 bases, J lost 5 bases, and 6 bases lay in between. The length of the CDR3 is 13 residues. Germline V CDR1 and CDR2: SGHRS, YFSETQ. The CDR3 reads CASSLETRNTIYF. For the CDR3, the DNA is TGCGCCAGCAGCTTGGAGACCCGAAACACCATATATTTT. The variable domain in full, completed from reference TRBV5-1 and TRBJ1-3, reads KAGVTQTPRYLIKTRGQQVTLSCSPISGHRSVSWYQQTPGQGLQFLFEYFSETQRNKGNFPGRFSGRQFSNSRSEMNVSTLELGDSALYLCASSLETRNTIYFGEGSWLTVV.

This clonotype occurred many times. The CDR3 bases are TGTGCCAGCAGCCGCGGACTAGCGGGGGGCTACACCGGGGAGCTGTTTTTT. Amino acid sequence: CASSRGLAGGYTGELFF. The chain recombines TRBV7-9 with TRBJ2-2, with TRBD2 identical over 14 bases. The V gene's germline CDR1 is SEHNR and CDR2 FQNEAQ (reference sequence). The V segment lost 5 bases and the J segment 3 bases; nucleotides outside the gene matches: 5. The length of the CDR3 is 17 residues. The full variable domain, completed using reference TRBV7-9 and TRBJ2-2, is DTGVSQNPRHKITKRGQNVTFRCDPISEHNRLYWYRQTLGQGPEFLTYFQNEAQLEKSRLLSDRFSAERPKGSFSTLEIQRTEQGDSAMYLCASSRGLAGGYTGELFFGEGSRLTVL.

This clonotype was counted only a few times. The rearrangement uses TRBV27 and TRBJ1-2; 8 bases fit TRBD1. The V segment lost 7 bases and the J segment 4 bases; nucleotides outside the gene matches: 8. CDR1 and CDR2 from the germline V gene are MNHEY and SMNVEV (reference sequence). The CDR3 is 14 amino acids. The CDR3 loop reads CASKFGQGPYGYTF. The CDR3, as DNA: TGTGCCAGCAAGTTCGGACAGGGCCCCTATGGCTACACCTTC.

The rearrangement joins TRBV7-6 to TRBJ2-5, with TRBD2 as a possible D gene (5 bases). CDR3 length: 14 amino acids. V dropped 1 base and J dropped 5 bases, with 11 bases sitting between them. Germline V gene data show CDR1 as SGHVS and CDR2 as FNYEAQ. The CDR3 spells CASSLVAGGETQYF. The CDR3 coding sequence is TGTGCCAGCAGCTTAGTTGCGGGTGGGGAGACCCAGTACTTC.

This clonotype showed up just a few times. The chain joins TRBV12-3 or TRBV12-4 to TRBJ1-2, with D tentatively TRBD1 (5 bases). This CDR3 spans 13 amino acids. Trimming removed 3 bases at V and 4 bases at J, with 9 bases between. Written as DNA, the CDR3 is TGTGCCAGCAGTTTGCAGGGATTCTATGGCTACACCTTC. Its translation: CASSLQGFYGYTF.

The chain uses TRBV18 and TRBJ2-7, with a possible D match to TRBD1 (5 bases). Germline V gives CDR1 KGHSH, CDR2 LQKENI. The CDR3 has 12 amino acids. V was cut by 4 bases and J by 4 bases, with 8 bases left in between. The CDR3: CASSQDMYEQYF. The CDR3 DNA reads TGTGCCAGCTCACAGGACATGTACGAGCAGTACTTC.

The CDR3 DNA is TGTGCCAGCTCAAGGACAGAGCCGACTAGCACAGATACGCAGTATTTT. Protein: CASSRTEPTSTDTQYF. This rearrangement joins TRBV18 to TRBJ2-3, with D possibly being TRBD1 (6 bases). The V end lost 5 bases, the J end lost 0 bases, and 15 bases lay between the germline ends. The length of the CDR3 is 16 residues. CDR1 and CDR2 from the germline V gene are KGHSH and LQKENI.

There are a few counts of this clonotype. This chain joins TRBV7-2 and TRBJ1-2; 9 positions match TRBD1. The CDR3 is 14 residues long. The germline CDR1 and CDR2 sequences are SGHTA and FQGNSA. V lost 4 bases to trimming and J lost 3 bases; unmatched junction nucleotides: 3. CDR3 residues: CASSSGTGYYGYTF. CDR3 coding DNA: TGTGCCAGCAGCTCCGGGACAGGGTACTATGGCTACACCTTC. The variable domain in full, completed from reference TRBV7-2 and TRBJ1-2, reads GAGVSQSPSNKVTEKGKDVELRCDPISGHTALYWYRQSLGQGLEFLIYFQGNSAPDKSGLPSDRFSAERTGGSVSTLTIQRTQQEDSAVYLCASSSGTGYYGYTFGSGTRLTVV.

The rearrangement uses TRBV11-2 and TRBJ1-6; D remains unclear. Germline V CDR1 and CDR2: SGHAT, FQNNGV. The V end was cut by 3 bases, the J end by 10 bases, with 7 bases between. This CDR3 contains 12 residues. The CDR3 sequence is CASSFRPSPLHF. CDR3 DNA sequence: TGTGCCAGCAGCTTTCGCCCCTCACCCCTCCACTTT.

This clonotype was seen many times. V usage is TRBV7-2 and J usage is TRBJ2-1; no firm D call. The length of the CDR3 is 15 residues. CDR1 and CDR2 from the germline V gene are SGHTA and FQGNSA. V was pared by 5 bases and J by 0 bases, with 11 bases between. CDR3 region: CASSLYSGSYNEQFF. The CDR3 region has the DNA TGTGCCAGCAGCCTCTACTCCGGCTCCTACAATGAGCAGTTCTTC.

This clonotype was counted at least ten times. The rearrangement links TRBV20-1 to TRBJ2-2; D is possibly TRBD1 (6 bases). V gave up 6 bases and J gave up 4 bases, with 15 bases separating them. Germline V gene sequence: CDR1 DFQATT, CDR2 SNEGSKA (reference sequence). This CDR3 has 14 amino acids. The chain's CDR3 is CSAGPTGSTGELFF. The CDR3 coding sequence is TGCAGTGCCGGGCCCACAGGGAGCACCGGGGAGCTGTTTTTT.

This clonotype was found a few times. The chain links TRBV5-1 to TRBJ2-1, with D unclear. V dropped 4 bases and J dropped 1 base, with 9 bases sitting between them. Looked up from germline, CDR1 is SGHRS and CDR2 is YFSETQ. This CDR3 region has 14 residues. The CDR3 protein is CASSPLGSYNEQFF. The DNA for the CDR3 is TGCGCCAGCAGCCCGCTAGGGTCCTACAATGAGCAGTTCTTC.

The chain couples TRBV5-1 to TRBJ2-3; no clear D gene. Between the trimmed V and J ends, which lost 3 bases and 7 bases, there was a span of 6 bases. The CDR3 is made up of 11 amino acids. Per the germline V gene, CDR1 is SGHRS and CDR2 is YFSETQ. This CDR3 reads CASSSEYTQYF. DNA of the CDR3: TGCGCCAGCAGCTCCGAGTATACGCAGTATTTT.

The rearrangement joins TRBV7-2 to TRBJ1-4, with unresolved D. The CDR3 has 15 residues. The V end lost 7 bases, the J end lost 3 bases, and 15 bases lay between the germline ends. The germline V gene encodes CDR1 SGHTA and CDR2 FQGNSA. CDR3 residues: CASKSATDSNEKLFF. The CDR3 region has the DNA TGTGCCAGCAAGAGTGCAACTGATTCTAATGAAAAACTGTTTTTT.

Ten or more counts support this clonotype. The V call is TRBV20-1, the J call TRBJ2-5; D is tentatively TRBD1 or TRBD2 (6 bases each). V lost 5 bases to trimming and J lost 0 bases, with 13 bases between them. Germline-derived CDR1 and CDR2 are DFQATT and SNEGSKA (reference sequence). The length of the CDR3 is 14 residues. CDR3 sequence reads: CSARGLWHQETQYF. The CDR3 DNA follows: TGCAGTGCTCGGGGGCTATGGCACCAAGAGACCCAGTACTTC.

The sample holds a few counts of this clonotype. This sequence joins TRBV7-2 and TRBJ1-1, with no clear D. In germline, CDR1 is SGHTA, CDR2 FQGNSA. Trimming shortened V by 3 bases and J by 1 base, and 6 bases separated the two germline ends. The CDR3 is 13 amino acids. The CDR3 DNA reads TGTGCCAGCAGCTTCGATACGAACACTGAAGCTTTCTTT. Residues: CASSFDTNTEAFF.

This clonotype was counted at least ten times. The chain carries TRBV7-2 and TRBJ1-5; weak D call: TRBD1 (5 bases). The V end lost 3 bases, the J end lost 7 bases, and 10 bases lay between the germline ends. The CDR3 extends over 13 amino acids. Germline lookup yields CDR1 SGHTA and CDR2 FQGNSA. The DNA for the CDR3 is TGTGCCAGCAGCTTTGGGGGTGGCCAGCCCCAGCATTTT. As protein: CASSFGGGQPQHF.

A few counts support this clonotype. Compared with germline, one end of the junction differs, possibly owing to a read error. The chain joins TRBV11-2 to TRBJ2-1; D might be TRBD2 (6 bases). CDR3 length: 15 residues. Looked up from germline, CDR1 is SGHAT and CDR2 is FQNNGV. The CDR3 DNA sequence: TGTGCCAGCACCTTAGGGGTGGGAGGCTACAATGAGCAGTTCTTC. Translation gives CASTLGVGGYNEQFF. The whole variable domain, filled in from reference TRBV11-2 and TRBJ2-1, reads EAGVAQSPRYKIIEKRQSVAFWCNPISGHATLYWYQQILGQGPKLLIQFQNNGVVDDSQLPKDRFSAERLKGVDSTLKIQPAKLEDSAVYLCASTLGVGGYNEQFFGPGTRLTVL.

In this sample, this clonotype turned up a few times. This chain uses TRBV5-4 with TRBJ2-1; 9 nucleotides agree with TRBD2. The germline V gene encodes CDR1 SGHNT and CDR2 YYREEE (reference sequence). The CDR3 is 15 amino acids. The V segment lost 0 bases and the J segment 8 bases; nucleotides outside the gene matches: 6. This CDR3 reads CASSLDLSGGYEQFF. The CDR3 nucleotides are TGTGCCAGCAGCTTGGATCTTAGCGGGGGTTATGAGCAGTTCTTC.

This clonotype showed up many times. J is TRBJ2-5 and V is TRBV25-1, with D perhaps TRBD1 or TRBD2 (6 bases each). Trimming took 1 base from V and 6 from J, leaving 9 bases between them. Germline V gene lookup returns CDR1 MGHDK and CDR2 SYGVNS. The CDR3 is made up of 13 amino acids. CDR3 sequence reads: CASSEWGAQTQYF. Written as DNA, the CDR3 is TGTGCCAGCAGTGAATGGGGGGCGCAGACCCAGTACTTC.

This clonotype was observed a handful of times. This rearrangement joins TRBV7-9 to TRBJ2-1; unclear D gene. The CDR3 consists of 12 residues. Trimming took 2 bases from V and 6 from J, leaving 5 bases between them. Germline V gene data show CDR1 as SEHNR and CDR2 as FQNEAQ (reference sequence). The CDR3: CASSLYINEQFF. DNA of the CDR3: TGTGCCAGCAGCTTATACATCAATGAGCAGTTCTTC. The full variable domain, its missing parts supplied by reference TRBV7-9 and TRBJ2-1, is DTGVSQNPRHKITKRGQNVTFRCDPISEHNRLYWYRQTLGQGPEFLTYFQNEAQLEKSRLLSDRFSAERPKGSFSTLEIQRTEQGDSAMYLCASSLYINEQFFGPGTRLTVL.

The chain uses TRBV28 and TRBJ2-5, with no clear D. Trimming stripped 5 bases from V and 5 bases from J, with 9 bases between. CDR1 is MDHEN, CDR2 SYDVKM, per germline. CDR3 length: 12 amino acids. CDR3 sequence: CASSRGTETQYF. The CDR3 DNA reads TGTGCCAGCAGTCGAGGAACCGAGACCCAGTACTTC.

This clonotype was found a few times. This sequence joins TRBV30 and TRBJ2-2; D not resolved. This CDR3 is built from 14 residues. CDR1 is GTSNPN, CDR2 SVGIG, per germline (reference sequence). V dropped 5 bases and J dropped 3 bases, with 13 bases sitting between them. The CDR3 nucleotides are TGTGCCTGGGCAAAGGGTCGGGACACCGGGGAGCTGTTTTTT. It yields the protein CAWAKGRDTGELFF.

The sample holds a few counts of this clonotype. V gene TRBV5-4 combines with J gene TRBJ2-5; 7 bases are shared with TRBD1. Trimming took 8 bases from V and 5 from J; bases not matched to a gene: 12. Germline CDR1 reads SGHNT; CDR2 reads YYREEE (reference sequence). The CDR3 is 14 residues long. This CDR3 is CASLNRGARETQYF. DNA for the CDR3: TGTGCCAGTTTGAACAGGGGTGCAAGGGAGACCCAGTACTTC.